This entry lists 14 T cell receptor beta chains sequenced from one sample in a study of shared clonotypes between healthy human individuals (dated by TCRdb to between 2020 and 2021). The method was the immunoSEQ multiplex PCR assay. TCRdb provides this immuneACCESS table in a form limited to in-frame rearrangements. Some clones are lacking; in checked studies, under half of them reflect an unresolved V gene, and why the rest are absent is not known. In this sample the table shows over 2 million clones, roughly 95% of which occur a single time. The leading ten clones occupy 0.1% to 0.15% of the sample. Sequenced: naive CD4+ T cells sorted from blood. Per the publication, the cell subset or site label means: CD45RA+ positively selected. These receptor sequences come from a man aged 18 to 29 in good health.

The V call is TRBV29-1, the J call TRBJ2-1; the match to TRBD2 covers 15 bases. The J segment lost 10 bases and the V segment lost 8 bases, leaving 12 bases of the junction unmatched. This CDR3 region has 15 residues. Germline V gene lookup returns CDR1 SQVTM and CDR2 ANQGSEA. The CDR3 spells CSTWTSGRAEEEQFF. The CDR3, as DNA: TGCAGCACCTGGACTAGCGGGAGGGCCGAGGAAGAGCAGTTCTTC.

This rearrangement joins TRBV28 to TRBJ1-5, with 9 bases identical to TRBD1. The V segment lost 4 bases and the J segment 3 bases; nucleotides outside the gene matches: 4. The CDR3 sequence is 15 residues long. Germline-derived CDR1 and CDR2 are MDHEN and SYDVKM. The CDR3 DNA reads as TGTGCCAGCAGTTACACAGGGGGCGTCAATCAGCCCCAGCATTTT. It encodes CASSYTGGVNQPQHF.

This clone appeared once. This sequence joins TRBV25-1 and TRBJ1-2; unclear D gene. The CDR3 consists of 15 residues. Between the trimmed V and J ends, which lost 1 base and 7 bases, there was a span of 16 bases. The germline V gene has CDR1 MGHDK and CDR2 SYGVNS. The CDR3 loop reads CASSELMMGGGGYTF. The CDR3 DNA sequence: TGTGCCAGCAGTGAATTAATGATGGGTGGAGGTGGCTACACCTTC.

This clone showed up just once. V is TRBV5-6 and J is TRBJ2-7; tentatively, D is TRBD1 (6 bases). V was trimmed by 4 bases and J by 3 bases, leaving 11 bases between them. The CDR3 has 13 amino acids. Germline CDR1 is SGHDT and CDR2 is YYEEEE. CDR3 coding DNA: TGTGCCAGCAGCCCGACAGGTCTCTACGAGCAGTACTTC. Encoded protein: CASSPTGLYEQYF. Together with reference TRBV5-6 and TRBJ2-7, the CDR3 gives the full variable domain: DAGVTQSPTHLIKTRGQQVTLRCSPKSGHDTVSWYQQALGQGPQFIFQYYEEEERQRGNFPDRFSGHQFPNYSSELNVNALLLGDSALYLCASSPTGLYEQYFGPGTRLTVT.

A note on this clone: Germline is not matched at one junction end, which may reflect a read error. The V call is TRBV7-9, the J call TRBJ1-1; maybe TRBD1 (5 bases). CDR3 length: 9 amino acids. The germline CDR1 and CDR2 sequences are SEHNR and FQNEAQ (reference sequence). CDR3 region: CAGREAAFF. In nucleotides, the CDR3 is TGTGCCGGCAGGGAGGCAGCTTTCTTT.

The chain uses TRBV11-2 and TRBJ1-4, with D maybe TRBD1 (6 bases). Germline lookup yields CDR1 SGHAT and CDR2 FQNNGV. This CDR3 is built from 15 residues. The V and J ends lost 6 bases and 0 bases respectively, with 11 bases between them. CDR3 bases: TGTGCCAGCAGTCCAGGGGAGACAACTAATGAAAAACTGTTTTTT. Its translation: CASSPGETTNEKLFF.

On this clone: This CDR3 is also generated by other DNA sequences in the sample. This chain connects TRBV7-2 to TRBJ1-5; D perhaps matches TRBD1 (5 bases). The germline V gene has CDR1 SGHTA and CDR2 FQGNSA. CDR3 length: 15 amino acids. Trimming took off 5 bases at V and 1 base at J, with 12 bases between the two ends. The CDR3 region is CASSPQGLSNQPQHF. The CDR3 DNA reads TGTGCCAGCAGCCCTCAGGGTTTGAGCAATCAGCCCCAGCATTTT.

V gene TRBV7-9 combines with J gene TRBJ1-4, with TRBD1 as a possible D gene (6 bases). V dropped 1 base and J dropped 12 bases, with 9 bases sitting between them. Germline values: CDR1 SEHNR, CDR2 FQNEAQ (reference sequence). The CDR3 is 12 amino acids. CDR3 region: CASSLEGGELFF. The CDR3, as DNA: TGTGCCAGCAGCTTAGAGGGGGGAGAACTGTTTTTT. The variable domain in full, completed from reference TRBV7-9 and TRBJ1-4, reads DTGVSQNPRHKITKRGQNVTFRCDPISEHNRLYWYRQTLGQGPEFLTYFQNEAQLEKSRLLSDRFSAERPKGSFSTLEIQRTEQGDSAMYLCASSLEGGELFFGSGTQLSVL.

V is TRBV27 and J is TRBJ2-7, with TRBD2 matching over 7 bases. Unmatched junction bases numbered 12, after V lost 8 bases and J lost 2 bases. The CDR3 is 15 amino acids. Germline values: CDR1 MNHEY, CDR2 SMNVEV (reference sequence). CDR3 protein: CASSFVGGFPYEQYF. CDR3 bases: TGTGCCAGCTCCTTCGTCGGGGGGTTCCCCTACGAGCAGTACTTC.

DNA for the CDR3: TGTGCCAGCAGCTTAGGGGGGCGTGGTGAAAAACTGTTTTTT. Protein sequence: CASSLGGRGEKLFF. The chain recombines TRBV7-6 with TRBJ1-4; weak D call: TRBD1 (6 bases). This CDR3 contains 14 residues. Germline values: CDR1 SGHVS, CDR2 FNYEAQ. The V end lost 1 base, the J end lost 7 bases, and 10 bases lay between the germline ends.

The rearrangement joins TRBV5-1 to TRBJ2-2; D might be TRBD2 (5 bases). This CDR3 region has 16 residues. The germline gives CDR1 SGHRS, CDR2 YFSETQ. Trimming pared 4 bases from V and 2 bases from J, leaving 15 bases between. The CDR3 DNA sequence: TGCGCCAGCAGCCCGCCCCCCCCGGGAAACACCGGGGAGCTGTTTTTT. Amino acid sequence: CASSPPPPGNTGELFF.

V and J are TRBV7-2 and TRBJ2-2; D uncertain. The germline V gene has CDR1 SGHTA and CDR2 FQGNSA. This CDR3 is 13 amino acids long. Trimming took 7 bases from V and 9 from J, leaving 15 bases between them. The CDR3, as DNA: TGTGCCAGCATGTCCTTCCTAGAAAGGGAGCTGTTTTTT. It is translated as CASMSFLERELFF.

The chain carries TRBV28 and TRBJ2-5, with no clear D. Trimming took 6 bases from V and 5 from J, leaving 7 bases between them. This CDR3 comprises 11 residues. Germline lookup yields CDR1 MDHEN and CDR2 SYDVKM. The DNA for the CDR3 is TGTGCCAGCAGCAGGATGGAGACCCAGTACTTC. As protein: CASSRMETQYF.

The chain employs TRBV30 and TRBJ2-7; D might be TRBD1 (6 bases). Trimming took off 5 bases at V and 7 bases at J, with 15 bases between the two ends. Germline lookup yields CDR1 GTSNPN and CDR2 SVGIG (reference sequence). The CDR3 length is 12 residues. The CDR3 coding sequence is TGTGCCTGGGCTAGGGGGACACGGGAGCAGTACTTC. Amino acid sequence: CAWARGTREQYF.